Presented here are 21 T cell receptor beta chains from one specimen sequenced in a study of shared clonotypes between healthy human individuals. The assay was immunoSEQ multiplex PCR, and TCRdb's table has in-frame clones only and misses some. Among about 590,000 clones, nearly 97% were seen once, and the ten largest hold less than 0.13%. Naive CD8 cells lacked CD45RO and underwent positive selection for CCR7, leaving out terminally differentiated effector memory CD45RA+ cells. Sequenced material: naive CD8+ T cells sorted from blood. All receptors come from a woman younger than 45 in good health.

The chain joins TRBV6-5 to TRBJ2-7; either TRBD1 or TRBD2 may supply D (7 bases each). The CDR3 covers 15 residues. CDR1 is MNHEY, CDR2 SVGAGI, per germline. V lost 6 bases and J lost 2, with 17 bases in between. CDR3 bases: TGTGCCAGCAGCCACAGGGGACTACTCCCCTACGAGCAGTACTTC. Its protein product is CASSHRGLLPYEQYF.

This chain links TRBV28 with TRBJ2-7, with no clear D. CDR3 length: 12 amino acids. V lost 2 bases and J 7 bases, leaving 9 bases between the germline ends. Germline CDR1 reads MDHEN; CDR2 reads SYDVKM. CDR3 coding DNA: TGTGCCAGCAGTTTACCCAGTCGGGAGCAGTACTTC. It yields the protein CASSLPSREQYF.

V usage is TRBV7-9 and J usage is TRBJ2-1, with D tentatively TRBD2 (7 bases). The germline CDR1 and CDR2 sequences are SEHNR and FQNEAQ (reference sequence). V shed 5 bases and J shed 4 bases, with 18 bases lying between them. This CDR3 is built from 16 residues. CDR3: CASSTLPAGAYNEQFF. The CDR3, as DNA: TGTGCCAGCAGCACCCTACCCGCGGGGGCTTACAATGAGCAGTTCTTC. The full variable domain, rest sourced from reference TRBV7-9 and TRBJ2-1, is DTGVSQNPRHKITKRGQNVTFRCDPISEHNRLYWYRQTLGQGPEFLTYFQNEAQLEKSRLLSDRFSAERPKGSFSTLEIQRTEQGDSAMYLCASSTLPAGAYNEQFFGPGTRLTVL.

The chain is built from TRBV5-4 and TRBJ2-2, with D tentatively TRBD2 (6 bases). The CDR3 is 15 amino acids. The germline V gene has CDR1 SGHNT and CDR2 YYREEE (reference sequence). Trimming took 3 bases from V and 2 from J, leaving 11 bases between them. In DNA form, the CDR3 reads TGTGCCAGCAGCTGGACTACTGAAAACACCGGGGAGCTGTTTTTT. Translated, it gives CASSWTTENTGELFF.

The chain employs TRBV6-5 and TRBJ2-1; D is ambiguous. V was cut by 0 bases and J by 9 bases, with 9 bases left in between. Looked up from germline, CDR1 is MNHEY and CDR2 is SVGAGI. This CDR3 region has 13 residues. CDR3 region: CASSYSRRGEQFF. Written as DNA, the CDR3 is TGTGCCAGCAGTTACTCGAGAAGAGGTGAGCAGTTCTTC.

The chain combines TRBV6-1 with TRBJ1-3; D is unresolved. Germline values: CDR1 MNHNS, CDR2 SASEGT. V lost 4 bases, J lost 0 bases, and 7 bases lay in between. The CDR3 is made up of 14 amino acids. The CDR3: CASSVHGSGNTIYF. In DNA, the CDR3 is TGTGCCAGCAGTGTTCACGGCTCTGGAAACACCATATATTTT.

CDR3 sequence reads: CASSSGTGFGYEQYF. The CDR3 bases are TGTGCCAGCAGCTCCGGGACAGGGTTTGGGTACGAGCAGTACTTC. The V call is TRBV7-9, the J call TRBJ2-7; TRBD1 matches 9 bases. This CDR3 has 15 amino acids. Germline CDR1 reads SEHNR; CDR2 reads FQNEAQ (reference sequence). Trimming took 4 bases from V and 4 from J; bases not matched to a gene: 8.

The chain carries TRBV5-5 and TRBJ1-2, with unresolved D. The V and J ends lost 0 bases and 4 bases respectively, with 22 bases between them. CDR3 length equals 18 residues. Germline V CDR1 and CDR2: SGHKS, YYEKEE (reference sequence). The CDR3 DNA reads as TGTGCCAGCAGCTTGGCCGGTCCTGGGCCCTCCTTCACCTATGGCTACACCTTC. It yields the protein CASSLAGPGPSFTYGYTF.

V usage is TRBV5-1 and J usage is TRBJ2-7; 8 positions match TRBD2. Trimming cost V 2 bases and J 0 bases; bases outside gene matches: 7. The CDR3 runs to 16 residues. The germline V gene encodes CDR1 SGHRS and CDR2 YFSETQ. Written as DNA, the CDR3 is TGCGCCAGCAGCTTTGAGGGTGGGACTAGCTCCTACGAGCAGTACTTC. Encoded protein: CASSFEGGTSSYEQYF.

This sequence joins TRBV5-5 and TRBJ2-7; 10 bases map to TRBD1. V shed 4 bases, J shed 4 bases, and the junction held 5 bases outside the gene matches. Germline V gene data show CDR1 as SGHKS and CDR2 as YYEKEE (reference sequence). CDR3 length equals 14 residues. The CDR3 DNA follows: TGTGCCAGCAGCGGGGACAGGGGTAGGTACGAGCAGTACTTC. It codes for CASSGDRGRYEQYF.

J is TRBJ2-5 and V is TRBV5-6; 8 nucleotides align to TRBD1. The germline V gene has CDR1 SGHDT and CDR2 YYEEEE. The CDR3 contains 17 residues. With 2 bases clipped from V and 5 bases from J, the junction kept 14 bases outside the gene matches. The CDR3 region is CASSLGRTGRAQETQYF. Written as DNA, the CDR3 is TGTGCCAGCAGCTTAGGAAGGACAGGGCGAGCCCAGGAGACCCAGTACTTC.

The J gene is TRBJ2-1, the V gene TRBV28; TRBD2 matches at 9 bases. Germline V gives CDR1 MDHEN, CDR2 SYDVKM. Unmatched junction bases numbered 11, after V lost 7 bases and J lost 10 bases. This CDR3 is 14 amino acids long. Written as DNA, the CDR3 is TGTGCCAGCACCCCGGGGGTAGCGGGAGTCGAGCAGTTCTTC. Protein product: CASTPGVAGVEQFF.

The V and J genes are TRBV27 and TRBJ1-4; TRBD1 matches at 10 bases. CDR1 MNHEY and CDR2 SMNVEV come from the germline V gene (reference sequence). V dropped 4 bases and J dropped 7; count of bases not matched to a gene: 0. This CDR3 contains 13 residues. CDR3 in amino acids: CASSWDRGEKLFF. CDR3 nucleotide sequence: TGTGCCAGCAGTTGGGACAGGGGTGAAAAACTGTTTTTT.

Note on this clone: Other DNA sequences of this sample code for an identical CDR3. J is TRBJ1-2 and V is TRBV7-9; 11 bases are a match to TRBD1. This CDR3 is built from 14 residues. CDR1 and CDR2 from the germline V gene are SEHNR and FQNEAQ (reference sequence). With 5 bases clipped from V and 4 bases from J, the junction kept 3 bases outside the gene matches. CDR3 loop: CASSPGTGGYGYTF. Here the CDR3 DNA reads TGTGCCAGCAGCCCAGGGACAGGGGGCTATGGCTACACCTTC.

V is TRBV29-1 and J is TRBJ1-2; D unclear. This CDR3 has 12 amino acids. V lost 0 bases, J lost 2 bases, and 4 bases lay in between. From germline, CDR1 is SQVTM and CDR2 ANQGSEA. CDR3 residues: CSVEDGNYGYTF. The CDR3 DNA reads TGCAGCGTTGAAGACGGAAACTATGGCTACACCTTC.

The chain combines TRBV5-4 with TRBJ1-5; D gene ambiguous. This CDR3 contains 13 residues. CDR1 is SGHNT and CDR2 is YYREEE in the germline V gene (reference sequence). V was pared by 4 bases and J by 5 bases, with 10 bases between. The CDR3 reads CASSPDGDQPQHF. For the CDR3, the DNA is TGTGCCAGCAGCCCCGATGGCGATCAGCCCCAGCATTTT.

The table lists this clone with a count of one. CDR3 amino acids: CASTRGRNTDTQYF. Written as DNA, the CDR3 is TGCGCCAGCACTCGGGGGCGGAACACAGATACGCAGTATTTT. The chain uses TRBV23-1 and TRBJ2-3, with D perhaps assigned TRBD1 or TRBD2 (6 bases each). TRBV23-1 is known as an ORF, though its function is uncertain. This CDR3 comprises 14 residues. Trimming left V 7 bases short and J 2 bases short, with 13 bases between.

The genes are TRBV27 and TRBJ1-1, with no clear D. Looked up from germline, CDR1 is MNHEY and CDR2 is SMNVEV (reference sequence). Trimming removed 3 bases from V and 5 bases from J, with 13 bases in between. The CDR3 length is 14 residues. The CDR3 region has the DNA TGTGCCAGCAGTTTTCTGGGAAGCAGTACTGAAGCTTTCTTT. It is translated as CASSFLGSSTEAFF.

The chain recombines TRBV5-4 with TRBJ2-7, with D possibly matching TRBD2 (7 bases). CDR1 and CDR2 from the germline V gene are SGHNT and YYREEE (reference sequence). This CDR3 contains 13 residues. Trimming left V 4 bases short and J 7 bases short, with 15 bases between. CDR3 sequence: CASSTVGRGEQYF. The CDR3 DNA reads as TGTGCCAGCAGCACCGTGGGGAGGGGGGAGCAGTACTTC.

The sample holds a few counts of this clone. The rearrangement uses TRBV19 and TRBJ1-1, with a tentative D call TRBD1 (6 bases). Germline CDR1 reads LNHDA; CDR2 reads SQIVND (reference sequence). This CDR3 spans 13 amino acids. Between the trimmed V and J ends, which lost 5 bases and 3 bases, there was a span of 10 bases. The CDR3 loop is CASSEGGDTEAFF. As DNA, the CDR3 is TGTGCCAGTAGTGAGGGGGGTGACACTGAAGCTTTCTTT.

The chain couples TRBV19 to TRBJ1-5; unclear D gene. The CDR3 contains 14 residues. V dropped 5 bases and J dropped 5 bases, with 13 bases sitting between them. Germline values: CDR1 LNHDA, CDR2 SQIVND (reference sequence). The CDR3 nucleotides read TGTGCCAGTAGTCCGGGATCCGGATATCAGCCCCAGCATTTT. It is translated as CASSPGSGYQPQHF.